The 28 T cell receptor beta chains below all came from one sample that was sequenced in a study of T-cell memory formation after mild COVID-19. One entry per CDR3 protein results from TCRdb running MiXCR on the 5' RACE reads. The profile shows 270,000 or so distinct CDR3 sequences, over 15% of them singletons. The sample was PBMCs or a T cell subset sorted from them (not recorded which). All receptors come from a man between 18 and 35 years old who had mild COVID-19 (a few samples of this study predate the infection). Cell type and time point are not known.

This clonotype came up a few times. The chain employs TRBV6-5 and TRBJ2-1; 11 bases agree with TRBD2. Germline loops: CDR1 MNHEY, CDR2 SVGAGI. V lost 6 bases to trimming and J lost 4 bases; unmatched junction nucleotides: 5. This CDR3 contains 15 residues. The CDR3 bases are TGTGCCAGCAGCTATAGCGGGGGGGCATACAATGAGCAGTTCTTC. This sequence encodes CASSYSGGAYNEQFF.

This clonotype was seen more than once but under ten times. The genes are TRBV4-1 and TRBJ1-6; D is possibly TRBD1 (5 bases). In germline, CDR1 is MGHRA, CDR2 YSYEKL. Between the trimmed V and J ends, which lost 2 bases and 6 bases, there was a span of 17 bases. The CDR3 has 17 residues. The CDR3 spells CASSQLPTGSGNSPLHF. The CDR3 DNA sequence: TGCGCCAGCAGCCAACTCCCCACAGGATCGGGTAATTCACCCCTCCACTTT.

CDR3 nucleotides: TGCGCCAGCAGCCAAACCTCTAGCGGGGGGGCCTACAATGAGCAGTTCTTC. Translating it yields CASSQTSSGGAYNEQFF. V gene TRBV4-1 combines with J gene TRBJ2-1; 12 nucleotides line up with TRBD2. The CDR3 covers 17 residues. The trim removed 2 bases at V and 2 bases at J, leaving 4 bases unmatched. Germline assignment: CDR1 MGHRA and CDR2 YSYEKL.

This clonotype came up a few times. The chain carries TRBV15 and TRBJ2-7; 8 bases match TRBD1. In germline, CDR1 is LNHNV, CDR2 YYDKDF (reference sequence). The CDR3 has 17 amino acids. The trim removed 0 bases at V and 2 bases at J, leaving 9 bases unmatched. CDR3 loop: CATSRELGGQGAYEQYF. In nucleotides, the CDR3 is TGTGCCACCAGCAGAGAACTTGGAGGACAGGGAGCCTACGAGCAGTACTTC.

The chain employs TRBV7-9 and TRBJ2-5; either TRBD1 or TRBD2 may supply D (5 bases each). V was trimmed by 8 bases and J by 3 bases, leaving 22 bases between them. There are 16 residues in the CDR3. Germline V gene lookup returns CDR1 SEHNR and CDR2 FQNEAQ (reference sequence). CDR3 loop: CASYTLRTGGEETQYF. The CDR3, as DNA: TGTGCCAGCTACACTCTCCGAACAGGAGGAGAAGAGACCCAGTACTTC.

There are a few counts of this clonotype. The chain joins TRBV5-4 to TRBJ2-5, with D possibly being TRBD1 (5 bases). Germline assignment: CDR1 SGHNT and CDR2 YYREEE (reference sequence). CDR3 length: 13 amino acids. Trimming left V 3 bases short and J 13 bases short, with 19 bases between. The CDR3 loop is CASSSRSGPVLYF. CDR3 bases: TGTGCCAGCAGCTCTAGATCAGGGCCGGTATTGTACTTC. The variable domain in full, with the rest retrieved from reference TRBV5-4 and TRBJ2-5, is ETGVTQSPTHLIKTRGQQVTLRCSSQSGHNTVSWYQQALGQGPQFIFQYYREEENGRGNFPPRFSGLQFPNYSSELNVNALELDDSALYLCASSSRSGPVLYFGPGTRLLVL.

This rearrangement joins TRBV12-3 or TRBV12-4 to TRBJ2-7, with D perhaps given as TRBD1 or TRBD2 (5 bases each). Trimming stripped 11 bases from V and 0 bases from J, with 17 bases between. CDR3 length: 14 amino acids. Written as DNA, the CDR3 is TGTGCCGGGGGAGAGGCAGAGAGCTCCTACGAGCAGTACTTC. Residues: CAGGEAESSYEQYF.

This chain uses TRBV7-9 with TRBJ1-1; D gene ambiguous. Deletions cut 7 bases from V and 0 bases from J, with 12 bases between. There are 14 residues in the CDR3. The germline gives CDR1 SEHNR, CDR2 FQNEAQ (reference sequence). CDR3 sequence: CASTPFLLNTEAFF. CDR3 in DNA: TGTGCCAGCACCCCTTTTCTGTTGAACACTGAAGCTTTCTTT.

This clonotype was seen only a few times. The chain uses TRBV14 and TRBJ1-6; 8 bases are a match to TRBD1. The CDR3 spans 14 residues. Germline CDR1 and CDR2: SGHDN and FVKESK. V lost 3 bases and J lost 9; bases outside the gene matches: 4. The CDR3 DNA follows: TGTGCCAGCAGCCAGGCAGGGGGCTTTTCACCCCTCCACTTT. Encoded protein: CASSQAGGFSPLHF.

The table lists this clonotype with a few counts. The chain carries TRBV10-3 and TRBJ2-2, with a possible D match to TRBD2 (5 bases). CDR1 and CDR2 (germline): ENHRY, SYGVKD. The CDR3 consists of 13 residues. V gave up 4 bases and J gave up 7 bases, with 10 bases separating them. CDR3 residues: CAISGTSDGELFF. As DNA, the CDR3 is TGTGCCATCAGTGGAACTAGTGACGGGGAGCTGTTTTTT.

About this clonotype itself: At one end the junction does not follow the germline gene, possibly because of a read error. The rearrangement links TRBV4-3 to TRBJ2-1; TRBD2 agrees at 7 bases. CDR3 length: 17 amino acids. Germline CDR1 reads LGHNA; CDR2 reads YSLEER. The CDR3 loop reads CASRQDLGGYPYNEQFF. The CDR3, as DNA: TGCGCCAGCAGACAAGATTTGGGAGGGTACCCATACAATGAGCAGTTCTTC.

The chain couples TRBV7-2 to TRBJ2-1; possible D gene TRBD1, 6 bases. CDR1 and CDR2 (germline): SGHTA, FQGNSA. The CDR3 consists of 13 residues. Trimming removed 5 bases from V and 4 bases from J, with 9 bases in between. This CDR3 reads CASSATGYNEQFF. CDR3 in DNA: TGTGCCAGCAGCGCAACAGGGTACAATGAGCAGTTCTTC.

V usage is TRBV5-1 and J usage is TRBJ1-2, with D possibly being TRBD1 (5 bases). CDR1 and CDR2 from the germline V gene are SGHRS and YFSETQ. The CDR3 is made up of 16 amino acids. V was trimmed by 4 bases and J by 4 bases, leaving 20 bases between them. This CDR3 is CASSPTPVLGLYGYTF. In DNA form, the CDR3 reads TGCGCCAGCAGCCCCACCCCGGTCCTGGGGCTCTATGGCTACACCTTC.

The chain has TRBV7-3 and TRBJ2-7; D uncertain. Trimming pared 11 bases from V and 2 bases from J, leaving 16 bases between. The germline gives CDR1 SGHTA, CDR2 FQGTGA. The length of the CDR3 is 13 residues. The CDR3 is CAPPGSVTYEQYF. The DNA for the CDR3 is TGTGCCCCCCCCGGGTCGGTTACCTACGAGCAGTACTTC.

The chain links TRBV5-1 to TRBJ2-3; D is unclear. The V and J ends lost 0 bases and 4 bases respectively, with 9 bases between them. Germline-derived CDR1 and CDR2 are SGHRS and YFSETQ. The CDR3 has 14 amino acids. CDR3: CASSLAQVADTQYF. As DNA, the CDR3 is TGCGCCAGCAGCTTGGCCCAGGTAGCAGATACGCAGTATTTT.

In its sample, this clonotype was seen a few times. This sequence joins TRBV6-2 or TRBV6-3 and TRBJ1-2; 7 positions agree with TRBD1. The CDR3 contains 13 residues. V lost 10 bases to trimming and J lost 4 bases; unmatched junction nucleotides: 9. Germline V CDR1 and CDR2: MNHEY, SVGEGT. DNA for the CDR3: TGTGCCACCTCCGACAGGGAAATCTATGGCTACACCTTC. This encodes CATSDREIYGYTF.

This clonotype was recorded a few times. The rearrangement uses TRBV4-3 and TRBJ1-1; 7 bases fit TRBD1. From germline, CDR1 is LGHNA and CDR2 YSLEER. The CDR3 covers 16 residues. V shed 0 bases and J 5 bases; nucleotides not matched to a gene: 9. The CDR3 DNA follows: TGCGCCAGCAGCCAAGATGTAAGGAAACAGGGGACTGAAGCTTTCTTT. It codes for CASSQDVRKQGTEAFF.

The sample holds a few counts of this clonotype. This chain links TRBV4-1 with TRBJ2-5; D is unclear. Germline assignment: CDR1 MGHRA and CDR2 YSYEKL. The CDR3 is 15 residues long. Between the trimmed V and J ends, which lost 1 base and 4 bases, there was a span of 13 bases. CDR3 coding DNA: TGCGCCAGCAGCCAAGGTTGGCAGACTGGAGAGACCCAGTACTTC. Amino acids: CASSQGWQTGETQYF.

This clonotype was seen more than once but under ten times. The V call is TRBV12-3 or TRBV12-4, the J call TRBJ2-3; D not resolved. The CDR3 contains 12 residues. V was pared by 4 bases and J by 6 bases, with 8 bases between. This CDR3 is CASSSSWDTQYF. In DNA form, the CDR3 reads TGTGCCAGCAGTTCGAGCTGGGATACGCAGTATTTT.

The chain couples TRBV28 to TRBJ2-6, with TRBD2 matching over 7 bases. Germline V lookup: CDR1 MDHEN, CDR2 SYDVKM. The V and J ends lost 6 bases and 0 bases, in that order; junction bases with no gene match: 8. This CDR3 is built from 17 residues. CDR3 sequence reads: CASSPGTMGSGANVLTF. The DNA for the CDR3 is TGTGCCAGCAGCCCTGGGACTATGGGCTCTGGGGCCAACGTCCTGACTTTC.

This clonotype was observed at least ten times. V is TRBV9 and J is TRBJ2-3; TRBD2 agrees at 8 bases. V was clipped by 4 bases and J by 3 bases; unmatched bases: 7. Germline CDR1 SGDLS, CDR2 YYNGEE. This CDR3 comprises 15 residues. The CDR3 here is CASSLTSGGTDTQYF. CDR3 nucleotides: TGTGCCAGCAGCTTAACGTCGGGGGGGACAGATACGCAGTATTTT.

This chain links TRBV12-3 or TRBV12-4 with TRBJ1-1, with D possibly TRBD1 on 5 matching bases. Trimming removed 6 bases at V and 0 bases at J, with 8 bases between. The CDR3 consists of 13 residues. The CDR3 reads CASRGDMNTEAFF. Here the CDR3 DNA reads TGTGCCAGCAGGGGGGATATGAACACTGAAGCTTTCTTT.

The chain recombines TRBV5-5 with TRBJ2-7, with D tentatively TRBD2 (5 bases). With 3 bases removed from V and 2 bases from J, the gap between germline ends came to 15 bases. This CDR3 region has 15 residues. Germline CDR1 reads SGHKS; CDR2 reads YYEKEE (reference sequence). CDR3 nucleotide sequence: TGTGCCAGCAGCTCCCGGACGGGGAACCCCTACGAGCAGTACTTC. Protein sequence: CASSSRTGNPYEQYF.

This clonotype was counted between two and nine times. The chain recombines TRBV7-3 with TRBJ2-1; TRBD2 matches at 9 bases. The CDR3 covers 16 residues. Looked up from germline, CDR1 is SGHTA and CDR2 is FQGTGA. The junction had 14 bases not matched to a gene; V was cut back by 5 bases and J by 9 bases. DNA of the CDR3: TGTGCCAGCAGCGCGGGGGGGGGCTTCCCTCACAGTGAGCAGTTCTTC. Its translation is CASSAGGGFPHSEQFF. Complete variable domain (other parts from reference TRBV7-3 and TRBJ2-1): GAGVSQTPSNKVTEKGKYVELRCDPISGHTALYWYRQSLGQGPEFLIYFQGTGAADDSGLPNDRFFAVRPEGSVSTLKIQRTERGDSAVYLCASSAGGGFPHSEQFFGPGTRLTVL.

At least ten counts were recorded for this clonotype. CDR3 sequence: CAMGRGAQYF. CDR3 bases: TGTGCCATGGGGCGGGGGGCGCAGTATTTT. This chain connects TRBV10-3 to TRBJ2-3, with 8 positions matching TRBD2. CDR3 size: 10 residues. With 9 bases clipped from V and 10 bases from J, the junction kept 3 bases outside the gene matches. Germline V gives CDR1 ENHRY, CDR2 SYGVKD.

This clonotype was counted a few times. CDR3 protein: CASSFRTWASTQYF. The CDR3 DNA is TGTGCCAGCAGCTTCCGGACGTGGGCTAGTACGCAGTATTTT. V is TRBV7-2 and J is TRBJ2-3; no definite D call. Germline V gene sequence: CDR1 SGHTA, CDR2 FQGNSA. V lost 3 bases and J 8 bases, leaving 15 bases between the germline ends. The CDR3 is 14 residues long.

The rearrangement joins TRBV7-2 to TRBJ1-4, with unresolved D. The ends were cut back, 5 bases at V and 4 bases at J, with 14 bases in the middle. The CDR3 is 15 residues long. Germline assignment: CDR1 SGHTA and CDR2 FQGNSA. This chain's CDR3 is CASSAERVGNEKLFF. CDR3 DNA sequence: TGTGCCAGCAGCGCCGAGAGGGTTGGTAATGAAAAACTGTTTTTT.

This clonotype came up a few times. The J gene is TRBJ1-5, the V gene TRBV6-2 or TRBV6-3; D gene unclear. The CDR3 runs to 13 residues. V was cut by 0 bases and J by 12 bases, with 12 bases left in between. In germline, CDR1 is MNHEY, CDR2 SVGEGT. CDR3: CASSYSEGSVQHF. For the CDR3, the DNA is TGTGCCAGCAGTTACTCGGAAGGGAGTGTCCAGCATTTT.